This T cell receptor (beta chain) appears in the sequencing data of a study of CD8 T cells in Susac syndrome. Study-level findings and limits: The study conceded that relatively few individuals underwent its TCR sequencing and HLA analysis.

In blood CD8+ and CD4+ T cells, TCR beta underwent sequencing. The patients who served as multiple sclerosis controls were treatment-naive and had stable or active relapsing-remitting disease that fulfilled the revised McDonald criteria. The sample holds one count of this clonotype. Its antigen is undetermined. The CDR3 is made up of 13 amino acids. V shed 3 bases and J shed 12 bases, with 17 bases lying between them. The germline V gene encodes CDR1 LNHDA and CDR2 SQIVND (reference sequence). With random hexamers, reverse transcription was performed on about 0.5 to 1 ug of RNA. Amplification of the TCR beta CDR3 was carried out by immunoSEQ multiplex PCR, which spanned a total of 54 Vbeta and 13 Jbeta segments. TCRdb reprocessed the immunoSEQ multiplex PCR reads via MiXCR and lists one record per CDR3 protein. The sample yields roughly 200,000 distinct CDR3 sequences, around 95% seen once.

Sequencing used CD4+ T cells from PBMCs. The J gene is TRBJ1-2, the V gene TRBV19, with a possible D match to TRBD1 (6 bases). This clonotype was sampled from a human donor with multiple sclerosis. This CDR3 is CASSIAPNREHTF. Written as DNA, the CDR3 is TGTGCCAGTAGTATCGCCCCGAACAGGGAACACACCTTC. The variable domain in full, completed from reference TRBV19 and TRBJ1-2, reads DGGITQSPKYLFRKEGQNVTLSCEQNLNHDAMYWYRQDPGQGLRLIYYSQIVNDFQKGDIAEGYSVSREKKESFPLTVTSAQKNPTAFYLCASSIAPNREHTFGSGTRLTVV.